This passage covers 8 T cell receptor beta chains from one sample sequenced in a study of blood T cell repertoires in COVID-19. Generated by immunoSEQ multiplex PCR, the TCRdb table keeps only in-frame clones and is missing some. The sample includes hundreds of thousands of clones, 88% of them seen just once. Sequences were obtained from PBMCs or T cells enriched from blood (not recorded which). Receptor source: a woman aged 25 to 39 who had recovered from COVID-19.

This clone was found once. The V and J genes are TRBV5-1 and TRBJ1-2, with D unresolved. The V end lost 3 bases, the J end lost 0 bases, and 6 bases lay between the germline ends. Per the germline V gene, CDR1 is SGHRS and CDR2 is YFSETQ. This CDR3 contains 13 residues. CDR3 nucleotides: TGCGCCAGCAGCTACGCGCCTAACTATGGCTACACCTTC. Protein sequence: CASSYAPNYGYTF.

V is TRBV7-9 and J is TRBJ2-5, with 12 bases that match TRBD2. This CDR3 contains 18 residues. V dropped 1 base and J dropped 5; count of bases not matched to a gene: 11. Per the germline V gene, CDR1 is SEHNR and CDR2 is FQNEAQ (reference sequence). CDR3 sequence: CASSLVARLAGEEETQYF. The CDR3 nucleotides are TGTGCCAGCAGCTTAGTTGCGAGACTAGCGGGAGAGGAGGAGACCCAGTACTTC.

This chain uses TRBV5-4 with TRBJ2-5, with TRBD2 matching over 12 bases. Germline V gene sequence: CDR1 SGHNT, CDR2 YYREEE (reference sequence). CDR3 length: 17 amino acids. Trimming removed 2 bases from V and 5 bases from J; junction bases left unmatched: 10. The CDR3 loop reads CASSFTGASGGEETQYF. The CDR3 region has the DNA TGTGCCAGCAGCTTTACAGGGGCTAGCGGGGGGGAGGAGACCCAGTACTTC.

This clone was seen only once. The genes are TRBV27 and TRBJ2-2; 11 bases agree with TRBD1. CDR3 length: 15 residues. Trimming cost V 6 bases and J 6 bases; bases outside gene matches: 6. CDR1 is MNHEY and CDR2 is SMNVEV in the germline V gene (reference sequence). The CDR3 DNA sequence: TGTGCCAGCAGCTCACCGGGACAGGGGGCCGGGGAGCTGTTTTTT. It is translated as CASSSPGQGAGELFF.

The rearrangement uses TRBV5-6 and TRBJ2-7; TRBD2 aligns across 10 bases. The length of the CDR3 is 16 residues. V lost 4 bases, J lost 9 bases, and 16 bases stayed unmatched. Germline V gives CDR1 SGHDT, CDR2 YYEEEE. This CDR3 is CASSLNDLAGVRGQYF. CDR3 nucleotide sequence: TGTGCCAGCAGCCTAAACGACCTAGCGGGAGTGCGCGGGCAGTACTTC.

The chain couples TRBV30 to TRBJ1-2, with D possibly matching TRBD1 (6 bases). The CDR3 contains 13 residues. Germline V gene lookup returns CDR1 GTSNPN and CDR2 SVGIG (reference sequence). V lost 3 bases and J 9 bases, leaving 17 bases between the germline ends. In nucleotides, the CDR3 is TGTGCCTGGAGCGCCACGCGCCAGGGGAGCTACACCTTC. The encoded protein is CAWSATRQGSYTF.

V gene TRBV7-3 combines with J gene TRBJ1-5; TRBD1 matches at 7 bases. J was trimmed by 4 bases and V by 7 bases; bases with no gene match: 13. Germline CDR1 SGHTA, CDR2 FQGTGA. The CDR3 is made up of 16 amino acids. The CDR3 loop is CASTAPDREMNQPQHF. The CDR3 nucleotides read TGTGCCAGCACCGCGCCAGACAGGGAGATGAATCAGCCCCAGCATTTT.

This CDR3 is CASSGRGNYGYTF. The CDR3 DNA reads as TGTGCCAGCAGCGGCAGGGGCAACTATGGCTACACCTTC. This chain joins TRBV7-9 and TRBJ1-2; maybe TRBD1 (6 bases). The CDR3 loop spans 13 amino acids. V was clipped by 5 bases and J by 2 bases, with 9 bases between them. From germline, CDR1 is SEHNR and CDR2 FQNEAQ (reference sequence).